This T cell receptor (beta chain) was identified during a study of radiotherapy plus CTLA-4 blockade in lung cancer. The trim removed 5 bases at V and 4 bases at J, leaving 3 bases unmatched. Germline V gene sequence: CDR1 MDHEN, CDR2 SYDVKM. This CDR3 has 14 amino acids. The assay was immunoSEQ multiplex PCR, and TCRdb's table has in-frame clones only and misses some. The table lists tens of thousands of clones, roughly 84% of them singletons. The chain uses TRBV28 and TRBJ2-3; TRBD1 matches at 10 bases. The TCR originated in a human donor with non-small cell lung cancer whose response to radiotherapy plus ipilimumab could not be evaluated. Sequencing was performed on peripheral blood, taken from a patient treated with radiotherapy plus ipilimumab. The CDR3 DNA reads as TGTGCCAGCAGTGGACAGGGGGACCCAGATACGCAGTATTTT. This translates into CASSGQGDPDTQYF. Full variable domain (remainder filled in from reference TRBV28 and TRBJ2-3): DVKVTQSSRYLVKRTGEKVFLECVQDMDHENMFWYRQDPGLGLRLIYFSYDVKMKEKGDIPEGYSVSREKKERFSLILESASTNQTSMYLCASSGQGDPDTQYFGPGTRLTVL.